This TCR beta chain was sequenced in a study of shared clonotypes between healthy human individuals. Study-wide results and limits: Investigators expected sequencing depth to affect clonotype sharing among donors.

The germline gives CDR1 SGHRS, CDR2 YFSETQ. The CDR3 is made up of 14 amino acids. Trimming pared 4 bases from V and 1 base from J, leaving 11 bases between. Around 30,000 T cell genomes (about 280 ng DNA) went into each PBMC replicate. Ten immunoSEQ deep assay plates served to sequence unsorted PBMC DNA. Clones were read by immunoSEQ multiplex PCR, and TCRdb kept only the in-frame ones, dropping some. There are 450,000 to 500,000 clones in the sample; roughly 80% occur only once, and over 9.5% lies in the top ten. As concerns this clone: Its specificity is not known.

The sample comprised PBMCs. This chain connects TRBV5-1 to TRBJ1-1; D is possibly TRBD1 (6 bases). This receptor was obtained from a woman between 40 and 50 years old in good health. Some clones in this sample may be carry-over from other donors' samples. The CDR3 sequence is CASSPPTGNTEAFF. The CDR3 region has the DNA TGCGCCAGCAGCCCCCCGACAGGGAACACTGAAGCTTTCTTT.